One and the same sample provided the 17 T cell receptor beta chains below, sequenced in a study of blood T cell repertoires in COVID-19. TCRdb's table, derived via immunoSEQ multiplex PCR, lists solely in-frame clones and lacks some. The table includes almost 250,000 clones, 86% detected once. The material sequenced was peripheral blood. Receptors were obtained from a woman older than 75 with COVID-19, enrolled during active disease.

This clone has a single count. The chain couples TRBV30 to TRBJ2-5; 7 bases are a match to TRBD2. Germline V gives CDR1 GTSNPN, CDR2 SVGIG (reference sequence). V shed 0 bases, J shed 4 bases, and the junction held 5 bases outside the gene matches. The CDR3 spans 14 residues. The CDR3: CAWSVKGGVETQYF. The CDR3 DNA reads as TGTGCCTGGAGTGTGAAGGGAGGGGTAGAGACCCAGTACTTC.

V is TRBV7-8 and J is TRBJ2-5; 10 nucleotides agree with TRBD2. CDR1 and CDR2 (germline): SGHVS, FQNEAQ. After removal of 0 bases from V and 11 bases from J, the junction contained 9 bases not matched to a gene. The CDR3 spans 15 residues. In DNA, the CDR3 is TGTGCCAGCAGCTTAGCTCTAGCGGGGGCCGGTTATCAGTACTTC. It is translated as CASSLALAGAGYQYF. Looking up the rest from reference TRBV7-8 and TRBJ2-5 gives the full variable domain: GAGVSQSPRYKVAKRGQDVALRCDPISGHVSLFWYQQALGQGPEFLTYFQNEAQLDKSGLPSDRFFAERPEGSVSTLKIQRTQQEDSAVYLCASSLALAGAGYQYFGPGTRLLVL.

The chain employs TRBV6-5 and TRBJ1-6; 7 bases match TRBD1. Germline-derived CDR1 and CDR2 are MNHEY and SVGAGI. The CDR3 extends over 14 amino acids. J lost 6 bases, V lost 6 bases, and 5 bases had no gene match. The CDR3 loop is CASRTTGVNSPLHF. CDR3 coding DNA: TGTGCCAGCAGGACAACAGGGGTTAATTCACCCCTCCACTTT.

This rearrangement joins TRBV19 to TRBJ1-3, with 8 positions matching TRBD1. J lost 0 bases, V lost 5 bases, and 6 bases had no gene match. Looked up from germline, CDR1 is LNHDA and CDR2 is SQIVND (reference sequence). This CDR3 is built from 16 residues. The CDR3 reads CASSGSGGASGNTIYF. DNA for the CDR3: TGTGCCAGTAGTGGATCAGGGGGCGCCTCTGGAAACACCATATATTTT.

This clone was counted once. The V and J genes are TRBV24-1 and TRBJ2-5; weak D call: TRBD2 (6 bases). Between the trimmed V and J ends, which lost 1 base and 5 bases, there was a span of 13 bases. The CDR3 has 15 amino acids. CDR1 KGHDR and CDR2 SFDVKD come from the germline V gene. The CDR3 reads CATSDLTPGRETQYF. The CDR3 DNA is TGTGCCACCAGTGATTTAACCCCAGGGAGGGAGACCCAGTACTTC.

This chain joins TRBV18 and TRBJ2-7, with 7 nucleotides matching TRBD1. The CDR3 spans 14 residues. After removal of 2 bases from V and 6 bases from J, the junction contained 7 bases not matched to a gene. Germline V CDR1 and CDR2: KGHSH, LQKENI. DNA for the CDR3: TGTGCCAGCTCACCAACAGGGGTTATCGGCGAGCAGTACGTC. It encodes CASSPTGVIGEQYV.

The rearrangement links TRBV28 to TRBJ1-3; tentative D call: TRBD1 (5 bases). The CDR3 extends over 14 amino acids. From germline, CDR1 is MDHEN and CDR2 SYDVKM. Trimming cost V 8 bases and J 0 bases, with 11 bases left between them. CDR3 region: CASWGGYSGNTIYF. The CDR3 DNA is TGTGCCAGCTGGGGGGGTTACTCTGGAAACACCATATATTTT.

The chain has TRBV2 and TRBJ2-1; 13 nucleotides line up with TRBD2. The germline gives CDR1 SNHLY, CDR2 FYNNEI. CDR3 length: 14 amino acids. The V and J ends lost 2 bases and 10 bases, in that order; junction bases with no gene match: 2. The CDR3 DNA follows: TGTGCCAGCAGTGAAATACTAGCGGGGGGGGAGCAGTTCTTC. It is translated as CASSEILAGGEQFF.

V is TRBV14 and J is TRBJ2-5, with 7 bases fitting TRBD1. Per the germline V gene, CDR1 is SGHDN and CDR2 is FVKESK. This CDR3 is built from 14 residues. The trim removed 1 base at V and 3 bases at J, leaving 2 bases unmatched. CDR3 in DNA: TGTGCCAGCAGCCAAGTAGGGACAGAAGAGACCCAGTACTTC. It translates to CASSQVGTEETQYF.

V is TRBV11-2 and J is TRBJ1-1, with D possibly TRBD1 on 5 matching bases. The CDR3 is made up of 15 amino acids. Germline CDR1 is SGHAT and CDR2 is FQNNGV. Trimming cost V 5 bases and J 1 base, with 14 bases left between them. The DNA of the CDR3 is TGTGCCAGCAGCCTTACCGACAGTACGAACACTGAAGCTTTCTTT. This encodes CASSLTDSTNTEAFF.

The rearrangement joins TRBV5-1 to TRBJ2-5, with 11 bases aligning to TRBD1. The CDR3 loop spans 15 amino acids. Germline CDR1 SGHRS, CDR2 YFSETQ. The trim removed 6 bases at V and 2 bases at J, leaving 6 bases unmatched. CDR3 sequence reads: CASNLGTGGQETQYF. DNA for the CDR3: TGCGCCAGCAACTTAGGGACAGGGGGACAAGAGACCCAGTACTTC.

The rearrangement joins TRBV11-2 to TRBJ1-5; 7 bases fit TRBD1. The germline V gene has CDR1 SGHAT and CDR2 FQNNGV. There are 17 residues in the CDR3. The V gene end was trimmed by 1 base and the J gene end by 3 bases; junction bases not matched to a gene: 9. CDR3 region: CASSLVRGGYNNQPQHF. CDR3 DNA: TGTGCCAGCAGCTTAGTCAGAGGGGGCTATAACAATCAGCCCCAGCATTTT.

This sequence joins TRBV7-2 and TRBJ1-2; D uncertain. The germline CDR1 and CDR2 sequences are SGHTA and FQGNSA. The length of the CDR3 is 14 residues. Deletions cut 6 bases from V and 4 bases from J, with 15 bases between. CDR3 region: CASSLGQRSYGYTF. The CDR3 bases are TGTGCCAGCAGTCTAGGTCAGCGATCCTATGGCTACACCTTC. Supplemented by reference TRBV7-2 and TRBJ1-2, the full variable domain reads GAGVSQSPSNKVTEKGKDVELRCDPISGHTALYWYRQSLGQGLEFLIYFQGNSAPDKSGLPSDRFSAERTGGSVSTLTIQRTQQEDSAVYLCASSLGQRSYGYTFGSGTRLTVV.

The chain is built from TRBV5-6 and TRBJ1-5; D might be TRBD1 (6 bases). V was clipped by 4 bases and J by 0 bases, with 11 bases between them. The CDR3 loop spans 15 amino acids. CDR1 is SGHDT and CDR2 is YYEEEE in the germline V gene. The CDR3 loop reads CASSRGQYSNQPQHF. The CDR3 DNA follows: TGTGCCAGCAGCAGAGGACAGTATAGCAATCAGCCCCAGCATTTT.

This clone was found a few times. The rearrangement uses TRBV11-2 and TRBJ1-1, with TRBD1 identical over 9 bases. Trimming took 4 bases from V and 5 from J; bases not matched to a gene: 11. This CDR3 region has 16 residues. CDR1 and CDR2 (germline): SGHAT, FQNNGV. DNA of the CDR3: TGTGCCAGCAGCTCCCCGGCGGGGACAGGGAAGACTGAAGCTTTCTTT. This encodes CASSSPAGTGKTEAFF.

The chain recombines TRBV20-1 with TRBJ1-5; the D is unclear. This CDR3 has 13 amino acids. Germline CDR1 DFQATT, CDR2 SNEGSKA (reference sequence). V lost 3 bases and J lost 5, with 11 bases in between. CDR3 bases: TGCAGTGCTAGTGCCGGGTCCGATCAGCCCCAGCATTTT. Translation gives CSASAGSDQPQHF.

The chain joins TRBV14 to TRBJ1-3; D gene ambiguous. Germline-derived CDR1 and CDR2 are SGHDN and FVKESK. V lost 4 bases and J 3 bases, leaving 10 bases between the germline ends. The CDR3 is 14 amino acids. The CDR3 region is CASSPQVRGNTIYF. CDR3 nucleotide sequence: TGTGCCAGCAGCCCTCAGGTCCGTGGAAACACCATATATTTT.